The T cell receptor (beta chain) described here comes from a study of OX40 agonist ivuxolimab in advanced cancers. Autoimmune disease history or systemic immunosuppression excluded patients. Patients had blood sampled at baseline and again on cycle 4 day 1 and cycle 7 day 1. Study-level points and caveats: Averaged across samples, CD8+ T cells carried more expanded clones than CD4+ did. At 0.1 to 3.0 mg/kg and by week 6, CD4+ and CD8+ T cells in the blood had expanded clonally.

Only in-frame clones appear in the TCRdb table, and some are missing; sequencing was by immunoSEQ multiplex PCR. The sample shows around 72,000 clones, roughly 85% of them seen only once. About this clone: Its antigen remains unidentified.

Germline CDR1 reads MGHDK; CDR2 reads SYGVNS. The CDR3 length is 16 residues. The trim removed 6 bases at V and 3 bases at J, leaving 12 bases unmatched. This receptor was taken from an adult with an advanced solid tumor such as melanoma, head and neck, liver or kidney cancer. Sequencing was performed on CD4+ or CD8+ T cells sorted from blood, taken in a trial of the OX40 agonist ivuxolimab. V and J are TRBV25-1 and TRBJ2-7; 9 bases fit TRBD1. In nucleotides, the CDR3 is TGTGCCAGCAGCTCGATAGGGACAGGGTCAGACTACGAGCAGTACTTC. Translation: CASSSIGTGSDYEQYF.